This entry lists 2 T cell receptor beta chains sequenced from one sample in a study of cytomegalovirus exposure and HLA in healthy donors. It was with 60 Vbeta and 13 Jbeta primers that the PCR ran. The method was immunoSEQ multiplex PCR; TCRdb's version includes in-frame clones alone and lacks a portion of them. This sample has 180,000 or so clones, with 80% found just once. Material for sequencing was PBMCs. The receptors originated from a woman in her twenties or thirties in good health and CMV-seronegative.

The chain joins TRBV18 to TRBJ2-7; 8 bases map to TRBD1. J was trimmed by 2 bases and V by 3 bases; bases with no gene match: 15. This CDR3 region has 18 residues. Germline V gene sequence: CDR1 KGHSH, CDR2 LQKENI. CDR3 loop: CASSPLPFGQGKTYEQYF. In DNA, the CDR3 is TGTGCCAGCTCACCCTTACCGTTTGGACAGGGTAAGACCTACGAGCAGTACTTC.

The chain couples TRBV6-5 to TRBJ1-1, with unresolved D. This CDR3 has 14 residues. Looked up from germline, CDR1 is MNHEY and CDR2 is SVGAGI. V was pared by 5 bases and J by 1 base, with 11 bases between. Here the CDR3 DNA reads TGTGCCAGCAGTCACGGTCCCGGGAACACTGAAGCTTTCTTT. Protein product: CASSHGPGNTEAFF.